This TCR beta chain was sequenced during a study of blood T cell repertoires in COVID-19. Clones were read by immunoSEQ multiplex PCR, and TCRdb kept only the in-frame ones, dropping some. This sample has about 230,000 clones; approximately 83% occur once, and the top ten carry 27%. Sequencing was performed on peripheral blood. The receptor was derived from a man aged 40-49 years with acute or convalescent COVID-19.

The CDR3 reads CASNPGTYSSNQPQHF. For the CDR3, the DNA is TGTGCCAGCAACCCGGGGACATATTCTAGCAATCAGCCCCAGCATTTT. The chain employs TRBV6-2 or TRBV6-3 and TRBJ1-5; D perhaps matches TRBD1 (6 bases). Germline values: CDR1 MNHEY, CDR2 SVGEGT. The CDR3 consists of 16 residues. Trimming cost V 7 bases and J 0 bases, with 16 bases left between them.